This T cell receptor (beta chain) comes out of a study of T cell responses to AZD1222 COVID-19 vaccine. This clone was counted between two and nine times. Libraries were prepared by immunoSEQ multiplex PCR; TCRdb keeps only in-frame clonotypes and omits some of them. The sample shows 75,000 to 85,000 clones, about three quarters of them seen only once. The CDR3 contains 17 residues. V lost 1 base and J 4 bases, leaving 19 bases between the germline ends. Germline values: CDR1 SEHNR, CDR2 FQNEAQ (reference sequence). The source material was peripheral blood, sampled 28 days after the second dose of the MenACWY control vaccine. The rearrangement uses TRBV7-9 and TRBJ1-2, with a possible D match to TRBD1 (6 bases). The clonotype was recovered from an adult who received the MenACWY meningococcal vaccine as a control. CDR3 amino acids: CASSLEEWGAPGYGYTF. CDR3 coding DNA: TGTGCCAGCAGCTTAGAGGAATGGGGGGCGCCGGGCTATGGCTACACCTTC.